The text below deals with one T cell receptor beta chain. Antigen specificity is unknown. Using its own MiXCR run on the 5' RACE reads, TCRdb lists one record per CDR3 protein. Among around 280,000 distinct CDR3 sequences listed, around 18% were seen once. This sample is drawn from a study of CD8 T cells in ankylosing spondylitis. With 2 bases clipped from V and 3 bases from J, the junction kept 4 bases outside the gene matches. The length of the CDR3 is 17 residues. Germline CDR1 LGHDT, CDR2 YNNKEL (reference sequence). Study-wide findings and caveats: Reports say disease-linked clones showed up significantly more in matched ankylosing spondylitis synovial fluid.

The sequenced material came from blood, either unsorted or a sorted T cell fraction (not recorded which). The chain combines TRBV3-1 with TRBJ2-3, with 14 bases aligning to TRBD2. The receptor comes from a male donor with ankylosing spondylitis or in good health (not recorded which). The chain's CDR3 is CASSQWTSGGRTDTQYF. The CDR3 nucleotides read TGTGCCAGCAGCCAATGGACTAGCGGGGGGAGAACAGATACGCAGTATTTT.